The source of this T cell receptor (beta chain) is a study of OX40 agonist ivuxolimab in advanced cancers. Turning to the study itself: At 0.01 to 10 mg/kg, ivuxolimab was administered intravenously to patients every 2 weeks.

Looked up from germline, CDR1 is GTSNPN and CDR2 is SVGIG (reference sequence). This CDR3 contains 14 residues. V was shortened by 7 bases and J by 2 bases, with 18 bases between the two germline ends. Profiling relied on immunoSEQ multiplex PCR, and the TCRdb table lists in-frame clones only, not all of them. Of tens of thousands of clones listed, about 80% are singletons. Drawing of blood for sampling happened at baseline, at cycle 4 day 1, and at cycle 7 day 1. The V call is TRBV30, the J call TRBJ2-7; no clear D. The sequencing here drew on CD4+ or CD8+ T cells sorted from blood, taken in a trial of the OX40 agonist ivuxolimab. This sequence was found in an adult with an advanced solid tumor such as melanoma, head and neck, liver or kidney cancer. The CDR3 sequence: CASSRGESPYEQYF. For the CDR3, the DNA is TGTGCCTCCTCGCGAGGCGAAAGCCCCTACGAGCAGTACTTC.